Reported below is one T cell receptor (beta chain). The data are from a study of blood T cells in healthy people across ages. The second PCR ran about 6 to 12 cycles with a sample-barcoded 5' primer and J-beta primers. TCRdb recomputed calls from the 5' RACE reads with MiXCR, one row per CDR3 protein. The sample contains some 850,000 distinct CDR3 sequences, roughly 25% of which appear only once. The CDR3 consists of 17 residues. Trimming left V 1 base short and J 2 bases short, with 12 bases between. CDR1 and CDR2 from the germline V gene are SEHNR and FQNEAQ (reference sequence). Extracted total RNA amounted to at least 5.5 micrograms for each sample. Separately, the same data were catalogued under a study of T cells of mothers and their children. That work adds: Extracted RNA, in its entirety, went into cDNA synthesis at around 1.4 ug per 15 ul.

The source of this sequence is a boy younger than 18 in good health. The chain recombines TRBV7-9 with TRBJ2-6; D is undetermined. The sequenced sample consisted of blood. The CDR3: CASSLERSPPGANVLTF. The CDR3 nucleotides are TGTGCCAGCAGCTTAGAGAGGTCACCTCCTGGGGCCAACGTCCTGACTTTC. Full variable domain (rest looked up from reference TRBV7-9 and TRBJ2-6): DTGVSQNPRHKITKRGQNVTFRCDPISEHNRLYWYRQTLGQGPEFLTYFQNEAQLEKSRLLSDRFSAERPKGSFSTLEIQRTEQGDSAMYLCASSLERSPPGANVLTFGAGSRLTVL.